This T cell receptor beta chain was found in a study of cytomegalovirus exposure and HLA in healthy donors. The wider study: An earlier analysis identified 100 million to 130 million unique TCR beta sequences in 150 million to 200 million T cells. General study findings and limits: Investigators reported more than 150 TCR beta chains as tied to cytomegalovirus. Cytomegalovirus status was reportedly diagnosed by the classifier with high sensitivity and specificity. The majority of CMV-associated TCR beta chains were reported as apparently HLA-restricted in a later analysis.

The PCR employed 60 Vbeta primers together with 13 Jbeta primers. Sequencing used immunoSEQ multiplex PCR; TCRdb keeps in-frame clones, though not all of them. The sample contains under 250,000 clones, more than 75% of which appear only once. V gave up 7 bases and J gave up 8 bases; unmatched junction bases: 6. This CDR3 has 13 amino acids. A remark on this clone: Its target is not known.

The TCR comes from a human donor in good health. The chain links TRBV5-3 to TRBJ2-1; 10 bases agree with TRBD1. TRBV5-3 is flagged as an ORF with uncertain function. Sequenced input: PBMCs. CDR3 in DNA: TGTGCCAGACCCGGGACAGGGGAAGATGAGCAGTTCTTC. It yields the protein CARPGTGEDEQFF.